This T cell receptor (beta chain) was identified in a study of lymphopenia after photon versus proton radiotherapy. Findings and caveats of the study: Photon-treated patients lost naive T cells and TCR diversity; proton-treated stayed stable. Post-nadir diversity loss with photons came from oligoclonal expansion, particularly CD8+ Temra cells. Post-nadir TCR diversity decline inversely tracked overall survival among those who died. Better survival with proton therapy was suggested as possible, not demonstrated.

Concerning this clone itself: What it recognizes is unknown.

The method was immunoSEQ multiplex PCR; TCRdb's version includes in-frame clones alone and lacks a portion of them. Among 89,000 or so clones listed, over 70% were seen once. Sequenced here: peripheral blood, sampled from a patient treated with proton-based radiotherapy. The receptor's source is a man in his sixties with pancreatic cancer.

The CDR3 region is CASSQVSGNTGELFF. The CDR3, as DNA: TGCGCCAGCAGCCAAGTATCCGGGAACACCGGGGAGCTGTTTTTT. The J gene is TRBJ2-2, the V gene TRBV4-3; D not resolved. V was cut by 1 base and J by 1 base, with 7 bases left in between. The CDR3 has 15 residues. CDR1 is LGHNA, CDR2 YSLEER, per germline.